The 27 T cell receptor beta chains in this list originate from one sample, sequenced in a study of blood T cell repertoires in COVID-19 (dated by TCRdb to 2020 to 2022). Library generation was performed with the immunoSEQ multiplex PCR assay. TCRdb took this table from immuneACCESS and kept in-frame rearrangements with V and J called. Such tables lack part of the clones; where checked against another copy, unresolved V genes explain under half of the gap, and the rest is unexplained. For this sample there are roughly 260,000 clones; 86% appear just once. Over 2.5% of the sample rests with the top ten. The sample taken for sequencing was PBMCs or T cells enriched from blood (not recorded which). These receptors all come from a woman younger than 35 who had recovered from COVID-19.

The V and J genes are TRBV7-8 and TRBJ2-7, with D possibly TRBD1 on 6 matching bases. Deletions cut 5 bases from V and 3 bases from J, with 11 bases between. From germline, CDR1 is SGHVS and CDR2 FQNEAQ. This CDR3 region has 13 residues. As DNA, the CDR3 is TGTGCCAGCAGCCCACGGGACAACTACGAGCAGTACTTC. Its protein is CASSPRDNYEQYF.

In nucleotides, the CDR3 is TGTGCCAGCACCTACAGGGGGGGGGCTAGCGGGTTCACCTCCTACGAGCAGTACTTC. Its protein product is CASTYRGGASGFTSYEQYF. J is TRBJ2-7 and V is TRBV6-6; D possibly matches TRBD1 or TRBD2 (8 bases each). Germline V gene sequence: CDR1 MNHNY, CDR2 SVGAGI (reference sequence). This CDR3 comprises 19 residues. V was shortened by 7 bases and J by 0 bases, with 28 bases between the two germline ends.

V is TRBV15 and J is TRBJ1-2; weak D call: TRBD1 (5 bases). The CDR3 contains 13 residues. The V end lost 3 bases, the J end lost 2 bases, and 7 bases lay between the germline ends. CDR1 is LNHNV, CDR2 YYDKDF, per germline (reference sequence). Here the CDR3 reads CATSRDKNYGYTF. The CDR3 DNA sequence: TGTGCCACCAGCAGGGACAAGAACTATGGCTACACCTTC.

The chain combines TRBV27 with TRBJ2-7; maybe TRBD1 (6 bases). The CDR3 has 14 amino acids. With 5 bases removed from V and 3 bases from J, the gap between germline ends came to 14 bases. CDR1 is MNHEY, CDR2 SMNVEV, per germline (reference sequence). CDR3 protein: CASSVGHRFYEQYF. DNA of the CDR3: TGTGCCAGCAGTGTGGGACACAGGTTCTACGAGCAGTACTTC.

The CDR3: CASSSTLRDWSYEQYF. CDR3 DNA: TGTGCCAGTAGTAGTACTCTCCGGGACTGGTCCTACGAGCAGTACTTC. The V call is TRBV19, the J call TRBJ2-7; a possible D gene is TRBD2 (6 bases). V was shortened by 4 bases and J by 1 base, with 17 bases between the two germline ends. CDR3 length: 16 residues. In germline, CDR1 is LNHDA, CDR2 SQIVND (reference sequence). The full variable domain, with the rest looked up from reference TRBV19 and TRBJ2-7, is DGGITQSPKYLFRKEGQNVTLSCEQNLNHDAMYWYRQDPGQGLRLIYYSQIVNDFQKGDIAEGYSVSREKKESFPLTVTSAQKNPTAFYLCASSSTLRDWSYEQYFGPGTRLTVT.

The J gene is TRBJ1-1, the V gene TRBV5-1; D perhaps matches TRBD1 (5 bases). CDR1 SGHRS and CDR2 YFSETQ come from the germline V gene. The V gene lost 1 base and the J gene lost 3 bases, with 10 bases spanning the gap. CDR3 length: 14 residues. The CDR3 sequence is CASSLTGWDTEAFF. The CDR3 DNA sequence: TGCGCCAGCAGCTTGACAGGATGGGACACTGAAGCTTTCTTT.

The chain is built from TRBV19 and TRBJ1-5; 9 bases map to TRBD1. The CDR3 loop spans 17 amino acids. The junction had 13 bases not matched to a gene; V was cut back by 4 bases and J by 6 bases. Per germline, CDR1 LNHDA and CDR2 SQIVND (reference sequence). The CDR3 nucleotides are TGTGCCAGTAGTACCCCTCTCGGGACAGGGATCAGTCAGCCCCAGCATTTT. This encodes CASSTPLGTGISQPQHF.

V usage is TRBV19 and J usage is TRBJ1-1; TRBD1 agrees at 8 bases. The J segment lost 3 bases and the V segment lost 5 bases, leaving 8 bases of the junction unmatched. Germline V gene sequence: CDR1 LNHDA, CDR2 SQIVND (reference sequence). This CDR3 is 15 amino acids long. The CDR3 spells CASSPQTGEHTEAFF. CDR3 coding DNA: TGTGCCAGTAGTCCCCAGACAGGGGAGCACACTGAAGCTTTCTTT.

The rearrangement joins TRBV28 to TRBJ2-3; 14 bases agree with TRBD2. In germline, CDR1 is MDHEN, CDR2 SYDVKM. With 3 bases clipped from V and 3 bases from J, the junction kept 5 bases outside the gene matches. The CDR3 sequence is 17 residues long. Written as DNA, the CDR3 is TGTGCCAGCAGTTTGCCGGGACTAGCGGGAGTGACAGATACGCAGTATTTT. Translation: CASSLPGLAGVTDTQYF.

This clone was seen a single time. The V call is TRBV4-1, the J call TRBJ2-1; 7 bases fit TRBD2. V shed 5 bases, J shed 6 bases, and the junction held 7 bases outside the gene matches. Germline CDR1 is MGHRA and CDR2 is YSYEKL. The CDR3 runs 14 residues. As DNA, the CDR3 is TGCGCCAGCAGCACGCGACTAGCCCTCAATGAGCAGTTCTTC. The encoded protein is CASSTRLALNEQFF.

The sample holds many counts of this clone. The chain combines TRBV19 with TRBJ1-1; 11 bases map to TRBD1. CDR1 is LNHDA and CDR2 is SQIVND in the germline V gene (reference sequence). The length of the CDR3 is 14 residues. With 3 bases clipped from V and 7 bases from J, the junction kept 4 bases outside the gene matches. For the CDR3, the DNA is TGTGCCAGTAGTATGGACAGGGGGCGAGGTGAAGCTTTCTTT. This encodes CASSMDRGRGEAFF.

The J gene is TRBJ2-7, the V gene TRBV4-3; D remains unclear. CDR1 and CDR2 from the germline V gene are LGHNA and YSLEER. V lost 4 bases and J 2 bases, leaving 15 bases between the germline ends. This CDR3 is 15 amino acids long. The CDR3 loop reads CASSPANSNAYEQYF. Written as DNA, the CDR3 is TGCGCCAGCAGCCCAGCTAACAGTAATGCCTACGAGCAGTACTTC.

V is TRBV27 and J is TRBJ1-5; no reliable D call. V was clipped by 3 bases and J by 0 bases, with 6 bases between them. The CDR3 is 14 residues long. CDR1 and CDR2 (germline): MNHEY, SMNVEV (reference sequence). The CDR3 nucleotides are TGTGCCAGCAGTTTTGGCGGTAGCAATCAGCCCCAGCATTTT. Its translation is CASSFGGSNQPQHF.

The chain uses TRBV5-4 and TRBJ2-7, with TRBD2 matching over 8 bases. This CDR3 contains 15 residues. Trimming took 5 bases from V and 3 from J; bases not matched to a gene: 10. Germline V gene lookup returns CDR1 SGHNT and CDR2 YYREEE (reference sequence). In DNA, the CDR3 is TGTGCCAGCAGTCATAAGCGGGAGACACACTACGAGCAGTACTTC. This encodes CASSHKRETHYEQYF. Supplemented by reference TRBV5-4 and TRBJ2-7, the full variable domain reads ETGVTQSPTHLIKTRGQQVTLRCSSQSGHNTVSWYQQALGQGPQFIFQYYREEENGRGNFPPRFSGLQFPNYSSELNVNALELDDSALYLCASSHKRETHYEQYFGPGTRLTVT.

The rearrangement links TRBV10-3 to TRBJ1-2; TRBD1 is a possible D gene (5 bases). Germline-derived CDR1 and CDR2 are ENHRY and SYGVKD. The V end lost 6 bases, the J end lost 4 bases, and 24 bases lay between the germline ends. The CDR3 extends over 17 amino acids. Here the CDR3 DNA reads TGTGCCATCAGCGAGGTAAAAGTAGGGGCGATTGGCTATGGCTACACCTTC. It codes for CAISEVKVGAIGYGYTF.

CDR3 region: CASSPRTPGLTDTQYF. Written as DNA, the CDR3 is TGTGCCAGTAGTCCTAGGACTCCTGGCCTCACAGATACGCAGTATTTT. This rearrangement joins TRBV19 to TRBJ2-3, with D perhaps TRBD2 (5 bases). This CDR3 spans 16 amino acids. Deletions cut 5 bases from V and 2 bases from J, with 17 bases between. Germline V CDR1 and CDR2: LNHDA, SQIVND (reference sequence).

The CDR3 nucleotides are TGTGCCAGCAGCCCGGGTCTAGCGGGAGGACGTCCCCTCACAGATACGCAGTATTTT. It encodes CASSPGLAGGRPLTDTQYF. The genes are TRBV28 and TRBJ2-3, with 11 bases aligning to TRBD2. Germline trimming cut 6 bases from V and 2 bases from J; bases unmatched to any gene: 16. Per germline, CDR1 MDHEN and CDR2 SYDVKM. The CDR3 has 19 amino acids. Full variable domain (rest looked up from reference TRBV28 and TRBJ2-3): DVKVTQSSRYLVKRTGEKVFLECVQDMDHENMFWYRQDPGLGLRLIYFSYDVKMKEKGDIPEGYSVSREKKERFSLILESASTNQTSMYLCASSPGLAGGRPLTDTQYFGPGTRLTVL.

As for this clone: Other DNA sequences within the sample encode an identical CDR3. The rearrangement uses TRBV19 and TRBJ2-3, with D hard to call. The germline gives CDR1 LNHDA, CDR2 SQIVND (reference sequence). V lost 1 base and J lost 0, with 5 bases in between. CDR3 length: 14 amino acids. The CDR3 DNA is TGTGCCAGTAGTATAGCAGTAAGCACAGATACGCAGTATTTT. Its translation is CASSIAVSTDTQYF.

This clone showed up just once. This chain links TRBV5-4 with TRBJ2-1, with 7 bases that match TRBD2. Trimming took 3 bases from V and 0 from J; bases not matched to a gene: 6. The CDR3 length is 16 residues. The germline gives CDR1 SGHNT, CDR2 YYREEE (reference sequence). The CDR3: CASSWTGGSSYNEQFF. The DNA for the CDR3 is TGTGCCAGCAGCTGGACCGGGGGGAGCTCCTACAATGAGCAGTTCTTC.

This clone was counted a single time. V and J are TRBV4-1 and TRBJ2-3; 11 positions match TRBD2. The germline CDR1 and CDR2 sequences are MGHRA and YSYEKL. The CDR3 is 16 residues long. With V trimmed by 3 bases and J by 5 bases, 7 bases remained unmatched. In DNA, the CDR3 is TGCGCCAGCAGCCAGGCGGGACTAGCGGTTCGAGATACGCAGTATTTT. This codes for CASSQAGLAVRDTQYF.

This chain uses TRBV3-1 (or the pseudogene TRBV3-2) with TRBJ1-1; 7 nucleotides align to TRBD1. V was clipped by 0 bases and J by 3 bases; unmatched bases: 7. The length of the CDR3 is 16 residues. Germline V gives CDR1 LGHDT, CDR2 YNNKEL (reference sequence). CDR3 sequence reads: CASSQEIGTDHTEAFF. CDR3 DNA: TGTGCCAGCAGCCAAGAAATCGGGACAGACCACACTGAAGCTTTCTTT.

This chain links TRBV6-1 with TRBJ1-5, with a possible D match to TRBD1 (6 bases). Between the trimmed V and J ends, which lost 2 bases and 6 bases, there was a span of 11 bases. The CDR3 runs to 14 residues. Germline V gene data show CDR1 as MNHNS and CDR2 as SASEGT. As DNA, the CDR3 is TGTGCCAGCAGTGAACGGTTGGGGGCTCAGCCCCAGCATTTT. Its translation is CASSERLGAQPQHF.

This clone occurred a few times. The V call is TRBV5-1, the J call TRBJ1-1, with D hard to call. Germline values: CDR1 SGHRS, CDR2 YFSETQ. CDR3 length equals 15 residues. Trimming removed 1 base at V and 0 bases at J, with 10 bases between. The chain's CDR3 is CASSLNSGMNTEAFF. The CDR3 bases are TGCGCCAGCAGCTTGAATTCGGGTATGAACACTGAAGCTTTCTTT.

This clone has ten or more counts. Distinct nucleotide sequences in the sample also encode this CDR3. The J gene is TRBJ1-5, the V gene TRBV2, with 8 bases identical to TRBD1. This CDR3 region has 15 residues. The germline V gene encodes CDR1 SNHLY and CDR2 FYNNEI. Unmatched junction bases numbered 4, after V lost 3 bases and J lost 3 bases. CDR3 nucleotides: TGTGCCAGCAGTGAGACAGGGGTAAACAATCAGCCCCAGCATTTT. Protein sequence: CASSETGVNNQPQHF.

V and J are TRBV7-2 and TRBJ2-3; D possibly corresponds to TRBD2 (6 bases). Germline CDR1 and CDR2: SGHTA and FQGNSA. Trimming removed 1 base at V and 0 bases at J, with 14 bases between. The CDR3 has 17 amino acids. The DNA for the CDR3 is TGTGCCAGCAGCTTAGAAACCGGACTATCTAGCACAGATACGCAGTATTTT. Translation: CASSLETGLSSTDTQYF. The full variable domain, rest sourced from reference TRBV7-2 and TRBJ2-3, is GAGVSQSPSNKVTEKGKDVELRCDPISGHTALYWYRQSLGQGLEFLIYFQGNSAPDKSGLPSDRFSAERTGGSVSTLTIQRTQQEDSAVYLCASSLETGLSSTDTQYFGPGTRLTVL.

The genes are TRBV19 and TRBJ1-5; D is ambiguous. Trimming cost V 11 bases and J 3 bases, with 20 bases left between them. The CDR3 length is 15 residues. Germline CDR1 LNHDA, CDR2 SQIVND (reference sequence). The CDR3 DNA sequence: TGTGCCTCCACTGATCGACAAGTCGCCAATCAGCCCCAGCATTTT. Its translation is CASTDRQVANQPQHF.

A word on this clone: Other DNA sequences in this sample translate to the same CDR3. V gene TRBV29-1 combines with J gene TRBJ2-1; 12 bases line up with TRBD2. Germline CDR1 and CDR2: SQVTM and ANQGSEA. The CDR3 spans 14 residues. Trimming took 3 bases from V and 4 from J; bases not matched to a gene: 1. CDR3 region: CSVEGLAGYNEQFF. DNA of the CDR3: TGCAGCGTTGAGGGACTAGCGGGTTACAATGAGCAGTTCTTC.